This T cell receptor (beta chain) was documented in a study of cytomegalovirus exposure and HLA in healthy donors. Findings and caveats of the study: The analysis excluded some indistinguishable V segments, including TRBV6-2 and TRBV6-3. Across donors, sequencing depth was assumed by presence/absence analyses to be roughly uniform.

The PCR ran on 60 Vbeta and 13 Jbeta primers. Only in-frame clones appear in the TCRdb table, and some are missing; sequencing was by immunoSEQ multiplex PCR. The data show around 150,000 clones, with around 10% seen just once and roughly 1.9% held by the top ten. This clone turned up a few times. The antigen remains undetermined. Deletions cut 0 bases from V and 0 bases from J, with 3 bases between. The germline gives CDR1 LGHNA, CDR2 YNFKEQ. The CDR3 has 15 residues. The chain is built from TRBV4-2 and TRBJ2-6; no reliable D call. The receptor's source is a male donor in good health and CMV-seronegative. Sequenced sample: PBMCs. The CDR3 DNA follows: TGTGCCAGCAGCCAAGACAGCTCTGGGGCCAACGTCCTGACTTTC. Its protein is CASSQDSSGANVLTF.